This T cell receptor beta chain was identified in a study of blood T cell repertoires in COVID-19. About the research overall: There were acute and convalescent COVID-19 samples, and they came from the United States, Italy and Spain. T cells, B-cell-depleted T cells, or PBMCs provided the cDNA or gDNA that served as material.

CDR3 size: 16 residues. V shed 2 bases, J shed 4 bases, and the junction held 9 bases outside the gene matches. CDR1 is SSHAT, CDR2 FNYEAQ, per germline (reference sequence). Participants were aged about 18 to 95 years, lived in 24 US areas, and enrolled virtually. Assay: immunoSEQ multiplex PCR; the TCRdb copy retains only in-frame clones and omits some. The sample includes a few hundred thousand clones, around 85% of them seen just once. V gene TRBV7-7 combines with J gene TRBJ2-5; 8 bases are a match to TRBD1. This sequence was found in a woman in her thirties or forties with acute COVID-19. The specimen was PBMCs or T cells enriched from blood (not recorded which). CDR3 nucleotides: TGTGCCAGCAGCTTACGTCGCCAGGGGGCTGGAGAGACCCAGTACTTC. Translated: CASSLRRQGAGETQYF. Full variable domain (remainder filled in from reference TRBV7-7 and TRBJ2-5): GAGVSQSPRYKVTKRGQDVTLRCDPISSHATLYWYQQALGQGPEFLTYFNYEAQPDKSGLPSDRFSAERPEGSISTLTIQRTEQRDSAMYRCASSLRRQGAGETQYFGPGTRLLVL.